The 16 T cell receptor beta chains listed next were all sequenced from one sample in a study of cytomegalovirus exposure and HLA in healthy donors. Amplification used 60 Vbeta primers and 13 Jbeta primers. Using immunoSEQ multiplex PCR, the repertoire was profiled, and TCRdb retains in-frame clones only, with some absent. The table has some 200,000 clones, around 77% seen once. Material for sequencing was PBMCs. Every receptor here comes from a woman in her twenties or thirties in good health and CMV-seronegative.

This clone was observed a single time. This chain uses TRBV6-4 with TRBJ2-6; tentative D call: TRBD1 (5 bases). Germline loops: CDR1 MRHNA, CDR2 SNTAGT. The CDR3 loop spans 16 amino acids. V dropped 2 bases and J dropped 0 bases, with 8 bases sitting between them. CDR3 in amino acids: CASSDGASSGANVLTF. CDR3 sequence (DNA): TGTGCCAGCAGTGACGGGGCGAGCTCTGGGGCCAACGTCCTGACTTTC.

This rearrangement joins TRBV6-5 to TRBJ2-5, with D hard to call. The J call may be faulty, since TRBJ2-7 better matches the DNA end. Germline CDR1 is MNHEY and CDR2 is SVGAGI. This CDR3 has 14 residues. CDR3 coding DNA: TGTGCCAGCAGTTACGAATCAGGCTCCTACGAGCAGTACTTC. This sequence encodes CASSYESGSYEQYF.

This sequence joins TRBV9 and TRBJ1-1, with D uncertain. Germline V gene lookup returns CDR1 SGDLS and CDR2 YYNGEE. The CDR3 has 16 amino acids. V gave up 5 bases and J gave up 6 bases, with 23 bases separating them. CDR3 protein: CASSASPAARVPEAFF. Here the CDR3 DNA reads TGTGCCAGCAGTGCTAGCCCGGCGGCGAGGGTACCTGAAGCTTTCTTT.

The chain combines TRBV28 with TRBJ1-3; tentative D call: TRBD1 (6 bases). Trimming took 8 bases from V and 0 from J, leaving 14 bases between them. Looked up from germline, CDR1 is MDHEN and CDR2 is SYDVKM. The CDR3 has 15 residues. CDR3 sequence: CASASYRDSGNTIYF. In DNA, the CDR3 is TGTGCCAGCGCCTCGTACAGGGACTCTGGAAACACCATATATTTT.

This sequence joins TRBV9 and TRBJ2-1; D is possibly TRBD1 (5 bases). V was clipped by 2 bases and J by 7 bases, with 16 bases between them. The CDR3 runs to 15 residues. Germline CDR1 reads SGDLS; CDR2 reads YYNGEE. CDR3 loop: CASSVGSGAGNEQFF. The CDR3 DNA follows: TGTGCCAGCAGCGTTGGTTCTGGGGCCGGTAATGAGCAGTTCTTC.

V usage is TRBV13 and J usage is TRBJ2-3; 8 bases agree with TRBD2. The CDR3 loop spans 16 amino acids. V was clipped by 0 bases and J by 5 bases; unmatched bases: 7. CDR1 and CDR2 from the germline V gene are PRHDT and FYEKMQ (reference sequence). The CDR3 DNA sequence: TGTGCCAGCAGCTTAGGACGGGAGGGCCTGAGAGATACGCAGTATTTT. Protein sequence: CASSLGREGLRDTQYF.

This chain connects TRBV7-9 to TRBJ2-1; 8 bases are shared with TRBD2. Per the germline V gene, CDR1 is SEHNR and CDR2 is FQNEAQ (reference sequence). This CDR3 has 12 residues. CDR3 coding DNA: TGTTCCCGGGGGGGGTCGTACAATGAGCAGTTCTTC. Translating it yields CSRGGSYNEQFF. The variable domain in full, completed from reference TRBV7-9 and TRBJ2-1, reads DTGVSQNPRHKITKRGQNVTFRCDPISEHNRLYWYRQTLGQGPEFLTYFQNEAQLEKSRLLSDRFSAERPKGSFSTLEIQRTEQGDSAMYLCSRGGSYNEQFFGPGTRLTVL.

The V call is TRBV6-1, the J call TRBJ1-1, with 8 bases fitting TRBD1. With 2 bases clipped from V and 4 bases from J, the junction kept 9 bases outside the gene matches. Per germline, CDR1 MNHNS and CDR2 SASEGT. The CDR3 has 16 amino acids. The CDR3 loop is CASSEPRDRISTEAFF. The CDR3 DNA is TGTGCCAGCAGTGAACCCCGGGACAGGATATCCACTGAAGCTTTCTTT.

The rearrangement uses TRBV11-2 and TRBJ1-2, with D unclear. V shed 2 bases and J shed 5 bases, with 15 bases lying between them. The CDR3 has 15 amino acids. Germline values: CDR1 SGHAT, CDR2 FQNNGV. CDR3 residues: CASSLRSNGLYGYTF. Written as DNA, the CDR3 is TGTGCCAGCAGCTTAAGGTCCAATGGGCTGTATGGCTACACCTTC.

In DNA form, the CDR3 reads TGTGCCAGCAGACCCGGAGGGGGGGACACTGAAGCTTTCTTT. It translates to CASRPGGGDTEAFF. The chain combines TRBV7-3 with TRBJ1-1; D might be TRBD1 (6 bases). Germline V gives CDR1 SGHTA, CDR2 FQGTGA. The CDR3 consists of 14 residues. V was cut by 6 bases and J by 3 bases, with 14 bases left in between. The variable domain in full, with the rest retrieved from reference TRBV7-3 and TRBJ1-1, is GAGVSQTPSNKVTEKGKYVELRCDPISGHTALYWYRQSLGQGPEFLIYFQGTGAADDSGLPNDRFFAVRPEGSVSTLKIQRTERGDSAVYLCASRPGGGDTEAFFGQGTRLTVV.

V gene TRBV5-4 combines with J gene TRBJ1-1; a possible D gene is TRBD1 (5 bases). V lost 0 bases, J lost 11 bases, and 17 bases lay in between. The CDR3 is made up of 14 amino acids. Per the germline V gene, CDR1 is SGHNT and CDR2 is YYREEE (reference sequence). The CDR3 coding sequence is TGTGCCAGCAGCTTGGACCGCGGGGGGTGGGCGGCTTTCTTT. Translation: CASSLDRGGWAAFF.

The chain uses TRBV29-1 and TRBJ1-4, with D unclear. The CDR3 contains 15 residues. Germline-derived CDR1 and CDR2 are SQVTM and ANQGSEA. Trimming took 3 bases from V and 6 from J, leaving 17 bases between them. Written as DNA, the CDR3 is TGCAGCGTTGAGCTTGGAGGGAGCCAGGATGAAAAACTGTTTTTT. This gives the protein CSVELGGSQDEKLFF. The full variable domain, with the rest looked up from reference TRBV29-1 and TRBJ1-4, is SAVISQKPSRDICQRGTSLTIQCQVDSQVTMMFWYRQQPGQSLTLIATANQGSEATYESGFVIDKFPISRPNLTFSTLTVSNMSPEDSSIYLCSVELGGSQDEKLFFGSGTQLSVL.

The chain employs TRBV2 and TRBJ2-5; 7 bases line up with TRBD2. Germline V gene data show CDR1 as SNHLY and CDR2 as FYNNEI. The trim removed 6 bases at V and 4 bases at J, leaving 8 bases unmatched. This CDR3 region has 14 residues. CDR3 residues: CASRNRIAGETQYF. CDR3 DNA sequence: TGTGCCAGCAGGAATAGAATAGCGGGAGAGACCCAGTACTTC.

The V and J genes are TRBV30 and TRBJ1-1; D gene ambiguous. V dropped 4 bases and J dropped 3 bases, with 33 bases sitting between them. CDR3 length: 20 residues. CDR1 is GTSNPN and CDR2 is SVGIG in the germline V gene (reference sequence). The CDR3 DNA follows: TGTGCCTGGATGGAAGAAGACTTGGATGGGCCGGTTTTCGGGGACACTGAAGCTTTCTTT. As protein: CAWMEEDLDGPVFGDTEAFF.

This chain links TRBV29-1 with TRBJ2-1; tentatively, D is TRBD1 (6 bases). V lost 7 bases and J 3 bases, leaving 19 bases between the germline ends. In germline, CDR1 is SQVTM, CDR2 ANQGSEA. CDR3 size: 15 residues. The CDR3 reads CSAHSSQGFYNEQFF. DNA for the CDR3: TGCAGCGCCCACTCGTCCCAGGGGTTCTACAATGAGCAGTTCTTC.

The DNA for the CDR3 is TGCGCCAGCAGCCAGCTGCAGGACAGCTCCTACGAGCAGTACTTC. Its translation is CASSQLQDSSYEQYF. This rearrangement joins TRBV4-1 to TRBJ2-7, with a tentative D call TRBD1 (6 bases). CDR1 and CDR2 (germline): MGHRA, YSYEKL. The V end lost 3 bases, the J end lost 0 bases, and 12 bases lay between the germline ends. The CDR3 has 15 residues.